The rows below give T cell receptor beta chains drawn from one sample of a study of T cell repertoires in cytomegalovirus infection. Each CDR3 protein gets one entry after TCRdb re-called the reads with MiXCR. The data contain 200,000 or so distinct CDR3 sequences, about 21% of them singletons. Sequences were obtained from PBMCs. The receptors stem from a human donor in good health (CMV status not recorded). Some clones in this sample may be carry-over from other donors' samples. CDR3s include the opening cysteine and the closing phenylalanine or tryptophan. The order of the fields is J gene, clone size, V gene, D gene, CDR3 DNA, CDR3 protein. A D gene is named only where the DNA matches it firmly. The size of a clone is reported for some rows only, either as once, few or many, or as a class for expanded clones.

>TRBJ2-2|many|TRBV7-2|TRBD2
TGTGCCAGCAGCTTAAAAGCGGGGGCTCAGACCGGGGAGCTGTTTTTT
CASSLKAGAQTGELFF
>TRBJ2-7|few|TRBV6-1|TRBD1
TGTGCCAGCAGGCAAATGAGACAGGGTAGCCACGAGCAGTACTTC
CASRQMRQGSHEQYF
>TRBJ2-1|.|TRBV11-2|TRBD2
TGTGCCAGCAGCTTAGTGCCTAGCGGCCACTACAATGAGCAGTTCTTC
CASSLVPSGHYNEQFF
>TRBJ1-6|few|TRBV7-2|.
TGTGCCAGCAGCTTAGAGGCAGGGATCTATAATTCACCCCTCCACTTT
CASSLEAGIYNSPLHF
>TRBJ1-1|many|TRBV7-2|.
TGTGCCAGCAGCTTAAGCGGCACTGAAGCTTTCTTT
CASSLSGTEAFF
>TRBJ2-2|.|TRBV12-3/TRBV12-4|TRBD2
TGTGCCAGCAGTTTAAGGAGCGGGAGGAACACCGGGGAGCTGTTTTTT
CASSLRSGRNTGELFF
>TRBJ2-3|.|TRBV29-1|TRBD2
TGCAGCGCCGCTAGCGGGAATCCAGATACGCAGTATTTT
CSAASGNPDTQYF
>TRBJ2-1|few|TRBV27|.
TGTGCCAGCAGTTTATATGAGACAACCCCCAACAATGAGCAGTTCTTC
CASSLYETTPNNEQFF
>TRBJ2-7|few|TRBV5-1|.
TGCGCCAGCAGCCCGGAGACTCCAACCCATAATAACTACGAGCAGTACTTC
CASSPETPTHNNYEQYF
>TRBJ2-1|few|TRBV19|TRBD2
TGTGCCAGTAGTGTCCGCCTAGCGGGAAGGTACAATGAGCAGTTCTTC
CASSVRLAGRYNEQFF
>TRBJ2-3|once|TRBV12-5|.
TGTGCTAGTGGCCCCAGAAACACAGATATGCAGTATTTT
CASGPRNTDMQYF
>TRBJ2-1|many|TRBV7-4|TRBD2
TGTGCCAGCAGCTTAGAGCCCGGAGCGGGGGCGGACAATGAGCAGTTCTTC
CASSLEPGAGADNEQFF
>TRBJ2-7|.|TRBV7-2|.
TGTGCCAGCAGCTCCTCGGGGTTCTACGAGCAGTACTTC
CASSSSGFYEQYF
>TRBJ1-1|.|TRBV5-1|.
TGCGCCAGCAGCTTCATGGGGGGGATAAACACTGAAGCTTTCTTT
CASSFMGGINTEAFF
>TRBJ1-1|.|TRBV6-1|TRBD1
TGTGCCGTGGGACAGGGGGCCGCGATGAACACTGAAGCTTTCTTT
CAVGQGAAMNTEAFF
>TRBJ1-2|many|TRBV7-2|.
TGTGCCAGCAGTCTCGTCGGGCCTATCTATGGCTACACCTTC
CASSLVGPIYGYTF
>TRBJ1-6|few|TRBV7-2|.
TGTGCCAGCAGCCCCCAGATCTATAATTCACCCCTCCACTTT
CASSPQIYNSPLHF
>TRBJ1-2|few|TRBV19|.
TGTGCCAGTAGTATAGAAGCGGTCCCTTACTATGGCTACACCTTC
CASSIEAVPYYGYTF
>TRBJ2-3|many|TRBV4-3|TRBD2
TGCGCCAGCAGCCAAGCGCCCACAAAGAGCGGGAGGGCCGATACGCAGTATTTT
CASSQAPTKSGRADTQYF
>TRBJ1-4|once|TRBV6-5|TRBD1
TGTGCCTGCAGTTACTCGACGCCCACTGGTGCAGGGGGCGAAAAACTGTTTTTT
CACSYSTPTGAGGEKLFF
>TRBJ2-3|.|TRBV3-1|TRBD1
TGTGCCAGCAGCCATTACAGGGGCCAGCTTGATACGCAGTATTTT
CASSHYRGQLDTQYF
>TRBJ1-5|.|TRBV12-3/TRBV12-4|.
TGTGCCAGCAGTTTAGCAGTGGTCAATCAGCCCCAGCATTTT
CASSLAVVNQPQHF
>TRBJ2-1|.|TRBV5-1|.
TGCGCCAGCAGCCCCTATAGTGGGGGAATGAGCAATGAGCAGTTCTTC
CASSPYSGGMSNEQFF
>TRBJ1-1|many|TRBV7-3|.
TGTGCCAGCAGCAGCCAAGGGGGCACTGAAGCTTTCTTT
CASSSQGGTEAFF
>TRBJ2-1|many|TRBV7-2|.
TGTGCCAGCGGGTTACAGGGAGTACTCTCCTACAATGAGCAGTTCTTC
CASGLQGVLSYNEQFF
>TRBJ2-3|.|TRBV10-3|.
TGTGCCATCGGTAACGGGGAGGACCACACAGATACGCAGTATTTT
CAIGNGEDHTDTQYF
>TRBJ1-5|few|TRBV6-2/TRBV6-3|.
TGTGCCAGCAGTTACTCGATTCTCGCACCCGGACTTAGCAATCAGCCCCAGCATTTT
CASSYSILAPGLSNQPQHF
>TRBJ2-3|few|TRBV25-1|.
TGTGCCAGCAGTGAAGGGCCCGGCCCGCGCACAGATACGCAGTATTTT
CASSEGPGPRTDTQYF
>TRBJ1-2|.|TRBV19|TRBD1
TGTGCCAGTAGTATAGGCGGGACAGGGAAGGGCTACACCTTC
CASSIGGTGKGYTF
>TRBJ2-1|.|TRBV27|.
TGTGCCAGCACCCCCGGGGGGCCCTACAATGAGCAGTTCTTC
CASTPGGPYNEQFF
>TRBJ1-1|many|TRBV11-1|.
TGTGCCAGCAGCTTGGTACAACTTGGGGACACTGAAGCTTTCTTT
CASSLVQLGDTEAFF
>TRBJ2-1|many|TRBV7-3|.
TGTGCCAGCAGCCCCCAGGTTGGGAACAATGAGCAGTTCTTC
CASSPQVGNNEQFF
>TRBJ1-2|many|TRBV7-2|.
TGTGCCAGCAGCCCGGGATCCTCGGGACACCAGGACTACACCTTC
CASSPGSSGHQDYTF
>TRBJ2-1|.|TRBV11-3|.
TGTGCCAGCGGGGTCGGAGGGTCGGTGTACAATGAGCAGTTCTTC
CASGVGGSVYNEQFF
>TRBJ1-4|.|TRBV12-3/TRBV12-4|TRBD1
TGTGCCAGCAGACAGGGGAGTAATGAAAAACTGTTTTTT
CASRQGSNEKLFF
>TRBJ2-3|many|TRBV7-2|.
TGTGCCAGCAGCCCGGCGGGCACAGATACGCAGTATTTT
CASSPAGTDTQYF
>TRBJ2-2|.|TRBV4-1|.
TGCGCCAGCAGCCTGACAGGCACGAACACCGGGGAGCTGTTTTTT
CASSLTGTNTGELFF
>TRBJ2-1|many|TRBV7-9|.
TGTGCCAGCAGCCCTTTTGGCCAGGGGTTTAACAATGAGCAGTTCTTC
CASSPFGQGFNNEQFF
>TRBJ1-4|.|TRBV20-1|TRBD1
TGCAGTGCTATCAGGGGGCAGACTAATGAAAAACTGTTTTTT
CSAIRGQTNEKLFF
>TRBJ1-1|.|TRBV7-6|.
TGTGCCAGCAGCTTAGGAGCGGGGAGGACTGAAGCTTTCTTT
CASSLGAGRTEAFF
>TRBJ2-1|many|TRBV7-2|TRBD2
TGTGCCAGCAGCTTAACTAGCGGGACCTTCTACAATGAGCAGTTCTTC
CASSLTSGTFYNEQFF
>TRBJ1-6|.|TRBV9|.
TGTGCCAGCAGCTCATTGGACAGCTCCTATAATTCACCCCTCCACTTT
CASSSLDSSYNSPLHF
>TRBJ2-5|.|TRBV9|TRBD1
TGTGCCAGCAGCGCCGGGACAGGGGTGCAAGAGACCCAGTACTTC
CASSAGTGVQETQYF
>TRBJ1-1|.|TRBV18|.
TGTGCCAGCTCACCACCGATGGGGCTGGGCACTGAAGCTTTCTTT
CASSPPMGLGTEAFF
>TRBJ2-5|many|TRBV7-6|TRBD1
TGTGCCAGCAGCTTAGGAGGACAGGGTATTGAGACCCAGTACTTC
CASSLGGQGIETQYF
>TRBJ2-7|few|TRBV5-1|.
TGCGCCAGCAGCCCTGCCACCGGGGCATCCCACTACGAGCAGTACTTC
CASSPATGASHYEQYF
>TRBJ1-1|few|TRBV19|.
TGTGCCAGTATCCTAGGAGAGGGGATGAACACTGAAGCTTTCTTT
CASILGEGMNTEAFF